These 13 T cell receptor beta chains were sequenced from one sample in a study of cytomegalovirus exposure and HLA in healthy donors. The PCR employed 60 Vbeta primers together with 13 Jbeta primers. Some clones are missing from TCRdb's copy, which holds only in-frame ones; the method was immunoSEQ multiplex PCR. This sample has 110,000 to 150,000 clones, with 75% found just once. Sequencing was carried out using PBMCs. The receptors come from a man under 40 in good health and CMV-seronegative.

The chain joins TRBV5-6 to TRBJ1-1; D possibly corresponds to TRBD1 (6 bases). The V gene lost 0 bases and the J gene lost 11 bases, with 11 bases spanning the gap. The CDR3 sequence is 12 residues long. Germline CDR1 reads SGHDT; CDR2 reads YYEEEE. The CDR3: CASSLGGRGAFF. CDR3 nucleotides: TGTGCCAGCAGCTTGGGGGGGCGAGGGGCTTTCTTT. The whole variable domain, remainder taken from reference TRBV5-6 and TRBJ1-1, is DAGVTQSPTHLIKTRGQQVTLRCSPKSGHDTVSWYQQALGQGPQFIFQYYEEEERQRGNFPDRFSGHQFPNYSSELNVNALLLGDSALYLCASSLGGRGAFFGQGTRLTVV.

The chain joins TRBV29-1 to TRBJ1-1, with 9 bases lining up with TRBD1. The germline CDR1 and CDR2 sequences are SQVTM and ANQGSEA. V lost 8 bases and J lost 10; bases outside the gene matches: 14. The CDR3 length is 13 residues. CDR3 protein: CSSTRDRAGPAFF. DNA of the CDR3: TGCAGCTCCACTAGGGACAGGGCCGGCCCAGCTTTCTTT.

This clone has a handful of counts. V usage is TRBV9 and J usage is TRBJ2-7; D not certain. Germline V lookup: CDR1 SGDLS, CDR2 YYNGEE. V was trimmed by 0 bases and J by 2 bases, leaving 9 bases between them. The CDR3 has 14 amino acids. DNA of the CDR3: TGTGCCAGCAGCGTAGCCGCGGATCCCTACGAGCAGTACTTC. It codes for CASSVAADPYEQYF.

The CDR3 sequence: CAWSTGRGTQYF. CDR3 nucleotides: TGTGCCTGGAGCACTGGGAGAGGGACCCAGTACTTC. The J gene is TRBJ2-5, the V gene TRBV30, with a tentative D call TRBD2 (5 bases). The CDR3 is 12 residues long. In germline, CDR1 is GTSNPN, CDR2 SVGIG (reference sequence). Trimming stripped 3 bases from V and 7 bases from J, with 12 bases between.

J is TRBJ2-6 and V is TRBV30; maybe TRBD1 (6 bases). CDR3 length equals 15 residues. V gave up 0 bases and J gave up 2 bases, with 8 bases separating them. Germline-derived CDR1 and CDR2 are GTSNPN and SVGIG (reference sequence). The CDR3, as DNA: TGTGCCTGGAGTGTACGGGACACTGGGGCCAACGTCCTGACTTTC. Translated, it gives CAWSVRDTGANVLTF.

The CDR3 DNA follows: TGCAGCGTCAGCGAGACAGGGGGAAATGAAAAACTGTTTTTT. It translates to CSVSETGGNEKLFF. The V and J genes are TRBV29-1 and TRBJ1-4, with 9 bases that match TRBD1. CDR3 length: 14 residues. In germline, CDR1 is SQVTM, CDR2 ANQGSEA. V shed 6 bases and J 5 bases; nucleotides not matched to a gene: 7.

This rearrangement joins TRBV6-5 to TRBJ2-5; 12 bases are a match to TRBD1. The J call is doubtful: the DNA matches TRBJ2-7 better. This CDR3 region has 15 residues. CDR1 MNHEY and CDR2 SVGAGI come from the germline V gene. The CDR3 protein is CASSLRGQGADEQYF. The CDR3, as DNA: TGTGCCAGCAGTCTTCGGGGACAGGGGGCCGACGAGCAGTACTTC.

This sequence joins TRBV28 and TRBJ2-6; D might be TRBD1 (5 bases). The length of the CDR3 is 15 residues. The germline gives CDR1 MDHEN, CDR2 SYDVKM. Trimming took 4 bases from V and 1 from J, leaving 8 bases between them. The CDR3, as DNA: TGTGCCAGCAGTTCTCCAGGGTCTGGGGCCAACGTCCTGACTTTC. This encodes CASSSPGSGANVLTF.

The V and J genes are TRBV7-8 and TRBJ2-1, with 9 positions matching TRBD2. The CDR3 contains 15 residues. Trimming took 5 bases from V and 5 from J; bases not matched to a gene: 7. Germline V lookup: CDR1 SGHVS, CDR2 FQNEAQ. CDR3 region: CASSRRLAADNEQFF. CDR3 DNA: TGTGCCAGCAGCCGTAGACTAGCGGCTGACAATGAGCAGTTCTTC. Drawing the rest from reference TRBV7-8 and TRBJ2-1, the complete variable domain is GAGVSQSPRYKVAKRGQDVALRCDPISGHVSLFWYQQALGQGPEFLTYFQNEAQLDKSGLPSDRFFAERPEGSVSTLKIQRTQQEDSAVYLCASSRRLAADNEQFFGPGTRLTVL.

J is TRBJ2-1 and V is TRBV9; 11 nucleotides agree with TRBD2. V shed 5 bases and J 2 bases; nucleotides not matched to a gene: 3. This CDR3 comprises 15 residues. Per germline, CDR1 SGDLS and CDR2 YYNGEE. The CDR3 loop is CASRPSGGTYNEQFF. CDR3 bases: TGTGCCAGCAGACCTAGCGGGGGGACCTACAATGAGCAGTTCTTC.

On this clone: The junction shows a germline mismatch at one end, possibly a read error. The rearrangement links TRBV20-1 to TRBJ1-1, with TRBD1 as a possible D gene (5 bases). CDR1 DFQATT and CDR2 SNEGSKA come from the germline V gene (reference sequence). The CDR3 spans 11 residues. The DNA for the CDR3 is TGCAGTGCCTCAGCAGGAGGACGCCGGGGGTTT. It codes for CSASAGGRRGF.

This clone appeared a single time. This chain joins TRBV7-2 and TRBJ2-3; D might be TRBD1 (5 bases). CDR3 length: 13 residues. V dropped 1 base and J dropped 9 bases, with 11 bases sitting between them. Germline V gene data show CDR1 as SGHTA and CDR2 as FQGNSA. CDR3 loop: CASSLDGDRTQYF. The CDR3 coding sequence is TGTGCCAGCAGCTTAGACGGAGACAGAACGCAGTATTTT. Looking up the rest from reference TRBV7-2 and TRBJ2-3 gives the full variable domain: GAGVSQSPSNKVTEKGKDVELRCDPISGHTALYWYRQSLGQGLEFLIYFQGNSAPDKSGLPSDRFSAERTGGSVSTLTIQRTQQEDSAVYLCASSLDGDRTQYFGPGTRLTVL.

By share, this clone ranks as medium-sized. CDR3 region: CASSSTGLAGAEQFF. Here the CDR3 DNA reads TGTGCCAGCAGCTCCACGGGACTAGCGGGGGCCGAGCAGTTCTTC. The chain uses TRBV5-4 and TRBJ2-1, with 14 bases aligning to TRBD2. In germline, CDR1 is SGHNT, CDR2 YYREEE (reference sequence). This CDR3 region has 15 residues. J lost 10 bases, V lost 3 bases, and 6 bases had no gene match.